Given below is one T cell receptor (beta chain) in context. This clone has more than one count but fewer than ten. The target of this receptor is not known. Within one base of it there is no much larger clone, and no base qualities were kept. The data belong to a study of blood T cell repertoires in COVID-19 (TCRdb year 2020). About the investigation overall: Samples from collaborators originated in the United States, Italy and Spain and spanned both the acute and convalescent phases of COVID-19. The prospective study material was composed of cDNA or gDNA derived from T cells, B-cell-depleted T cells, or PBMCs. Subjects who had been exposed to COVID-19, were actively infected with it, or had recovered from it provided the deeply sampled blood TCRbeta repertoires that made up the dataset. A freely available public database, intended as a resource for researchers studying the immune response to SARS-CoV-2, is where the repertoires were released. The samples were drawn from two sources: the first 160 participants of the ongoing ImmuneRACE study, and fewer than 1,500 subjects contributed by 6 global collaborators. Sample metadata almost always included a de-identified subject ID, COVID-19 status, age in years and sex. Where available, HLA class I and class II types were obtained from metadata supplied by the sample provider rather than from assay-based typing. Overall study results and their limits: The amount of clinical and demographic metadata varied by source and participant and was provided uncurated.

Each collaborating institution followed its own protocols to collect whole blood in K2EDTA tubes. For TCRbeta analysis, collaborators shipped samples in one of three forms: frozen whole blood, isolated PBMCs, or DNA extracted from either of those sample types. The V end loses 4 bases and the J end loses 1 base, and a stretch of 9 bases separates them. From the cysteine through the phenylalanine, the CDR3 covers 13 amino acids. Just the 39-base CDR3 DNA is kept, in frame starting at base 1. CDR1 and CDR2 were assigned from the germline V gene as SGHRS and YFSETQ. The immunoSEQ Assay, a bias-controlled multiplex PCR, was used to amplify TCRbeta CDR3 regions from genomic DNA. The study's processing was this. Within the assay, amplification of reference gene primers was used to estimate how many nucleated cells each sample contained. To quantify the absolute abundance of each unique TCRbeta CDR3 rearrangement, sequence reads were collapsed and filtered. For each sample, productive Simpson clonality was calculated by taking the square root of Simpson's diversity index across productive rearrangements. Not all clones reach the TCRdb copy of this immuneACCESS table, which keeps in-frame sequences only. Checked studies attribute under half of the gap to unresolved V genes and leave the rest unexplained. That table gives V, J and clone size, and the DNA gave D and trimming. The sample profile shows 100,000 or so clones; roughly 76% of them were found once. 8.5% to 9.5% of the sample rests with the top ten.

Rearrangement joined TRBV5-1 to TRBJ2-7, and possibly TRBD1, on 6 matching bases. The sequence was obtained from a woman in her seventies with acute or convalescent COVID-19. Sequenced input: peripheral blood. The DNA is as follows: TGCGCCAGCAGCCAAGGACAGTCCTACGAGCAGTACTTC. It translates as CASSQGQSYEQYF. The entire variable domain, with the stretches around the CDR3 drawn from the reference TRBV5-1 and TRBJ2-7 proteins, is KAGVTQTPRYLIKTRGQQVTLSCSPISGHRSVSWYQQTPGQGLQFLFEYFSETQRNKGNFPGRFSGRQFSNSRSEMNVSTLELGDSALYLCASSQGQSYEQYFGPGTRLTVT.